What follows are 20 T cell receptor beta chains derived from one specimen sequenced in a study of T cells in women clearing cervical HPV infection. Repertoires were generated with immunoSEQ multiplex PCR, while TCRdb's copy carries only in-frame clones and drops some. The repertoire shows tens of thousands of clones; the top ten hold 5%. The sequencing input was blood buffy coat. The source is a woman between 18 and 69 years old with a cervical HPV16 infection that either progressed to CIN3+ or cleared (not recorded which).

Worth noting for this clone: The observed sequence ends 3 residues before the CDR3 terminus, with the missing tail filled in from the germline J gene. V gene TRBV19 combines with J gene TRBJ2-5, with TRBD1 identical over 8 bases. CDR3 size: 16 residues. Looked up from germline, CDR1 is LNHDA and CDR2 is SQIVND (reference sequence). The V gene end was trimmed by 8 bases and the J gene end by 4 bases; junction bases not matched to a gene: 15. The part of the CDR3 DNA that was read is TGTGCCAGTTCCGACCGGGCGTTCGGACAGGGAGAGACC. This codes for CASSDRAFGQGET. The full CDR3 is CASSDRAFGQGETQYF.

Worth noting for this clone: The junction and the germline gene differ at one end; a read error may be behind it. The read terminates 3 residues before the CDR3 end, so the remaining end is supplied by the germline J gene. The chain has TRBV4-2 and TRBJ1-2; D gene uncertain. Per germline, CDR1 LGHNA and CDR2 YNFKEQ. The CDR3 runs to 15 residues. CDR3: CASSQEGSTRYGYTF. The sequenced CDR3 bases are TGCGCCAGCAGCCAAGAGGGCAGCACCCGCTATGGC.

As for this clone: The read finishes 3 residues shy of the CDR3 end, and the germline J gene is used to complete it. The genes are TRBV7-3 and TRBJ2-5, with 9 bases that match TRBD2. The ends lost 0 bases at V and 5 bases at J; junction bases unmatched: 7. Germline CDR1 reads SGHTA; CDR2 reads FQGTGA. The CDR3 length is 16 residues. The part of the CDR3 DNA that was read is TGTGCCAGCAGCTTAACTAGCGGGGGTTTTGGGGAGACC. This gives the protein CASSLTSGGFGET. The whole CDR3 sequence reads CASSLTSGGFGETQYF.

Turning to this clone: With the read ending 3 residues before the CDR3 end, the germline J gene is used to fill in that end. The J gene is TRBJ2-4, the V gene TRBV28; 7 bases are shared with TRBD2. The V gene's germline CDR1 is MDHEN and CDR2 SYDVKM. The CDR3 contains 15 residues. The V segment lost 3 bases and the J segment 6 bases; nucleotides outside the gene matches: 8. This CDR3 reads CASSFLGGTGNIQYF. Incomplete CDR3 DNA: TGTGCCAGCAGTTTCCTCGGGGGGACCGGAAACATT.

This chain's CDR3 is CASSSQGAGGYGQYF. Incomplete CDR3 DNA: TGTGCCAGCAGCTCCCAGGGGGCGGGTGGCTATGGT. The gene calls are TRBV7-2 and TRBJ2-4; 8 nucleotides agree with TRBD1. From the germline J gene comes the end of the CDR3, since the read stops 3 residues before it. The CDR3 is made up of 15 amino acids. Germline V gives CDR1 SGHTA, CDR2 FQGNSA. Full variable domain (outside the CDR3, taken from reference TRBV7-2 and TRBJ2-4): GAGVSQSPSNKVTEKGKDVELRCDPISGHTALYWYRQSLGQGLEFLIYFQGNSAPDKSGLPSDRFSAERTGGSVSTLTIQRTQQEDSAVYLCASSSQGAGGYGQYFGAGTRLSVL.

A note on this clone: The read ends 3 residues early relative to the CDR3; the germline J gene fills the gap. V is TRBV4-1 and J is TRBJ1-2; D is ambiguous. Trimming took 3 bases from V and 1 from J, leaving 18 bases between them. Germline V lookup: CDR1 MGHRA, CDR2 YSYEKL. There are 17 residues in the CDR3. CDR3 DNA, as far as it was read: TGCGCCAGCAGCCAGCAAATAGACACCGACTATAACTATGGC. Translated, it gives CASSQQIDTDYNYG. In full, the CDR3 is CASSQQIDTDYNYGYTF.

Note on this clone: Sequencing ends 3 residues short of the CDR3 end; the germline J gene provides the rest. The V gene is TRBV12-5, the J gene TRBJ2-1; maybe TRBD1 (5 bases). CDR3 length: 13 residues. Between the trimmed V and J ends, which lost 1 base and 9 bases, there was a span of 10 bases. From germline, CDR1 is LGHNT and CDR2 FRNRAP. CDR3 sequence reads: CASGLAPGIEQFF. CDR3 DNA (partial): TGTGCTAGTGGTTTGGCCCCAGGGATTGAG.

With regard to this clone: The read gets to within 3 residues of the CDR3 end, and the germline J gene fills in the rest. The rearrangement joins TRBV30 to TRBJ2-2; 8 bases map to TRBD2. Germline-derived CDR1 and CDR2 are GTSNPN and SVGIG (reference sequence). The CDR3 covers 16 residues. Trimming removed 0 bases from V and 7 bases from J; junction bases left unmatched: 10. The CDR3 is CAWSVPGGGLGGELFF. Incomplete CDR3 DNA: TGTGCCTGGAGTGTACCCGGGGGGGGGCTGGGCGGGGAG. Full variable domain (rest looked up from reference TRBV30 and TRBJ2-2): SQTIHQWPATLVQPVGSPLSLECTVEGTSNPNLYWYRQAAGRGLQLLFYSVGIGQISSEVPQNLSASRPQDRQFILSSKKLLLSDSGFYLCAWSVPGGGLGGELFFGEGSRLTVL.

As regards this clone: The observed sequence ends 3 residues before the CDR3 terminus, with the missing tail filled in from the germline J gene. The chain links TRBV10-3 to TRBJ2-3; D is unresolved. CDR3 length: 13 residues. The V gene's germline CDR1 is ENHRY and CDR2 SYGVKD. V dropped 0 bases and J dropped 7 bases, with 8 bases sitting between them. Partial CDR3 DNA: TGTGCCATCAGTGAGTCATCCTTCCATACG. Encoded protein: CAISESSFHT. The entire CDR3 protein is CAISESSFHTQYF.

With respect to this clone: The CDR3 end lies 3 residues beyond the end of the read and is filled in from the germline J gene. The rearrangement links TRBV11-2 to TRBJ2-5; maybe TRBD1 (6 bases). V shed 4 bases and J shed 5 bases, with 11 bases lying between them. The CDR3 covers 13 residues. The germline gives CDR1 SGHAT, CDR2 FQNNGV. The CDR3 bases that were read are TGTGCCAGCAGCTGGACAGTGGATGAGACC. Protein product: CASSWTVDET. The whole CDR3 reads CASSWTVDETQYF.

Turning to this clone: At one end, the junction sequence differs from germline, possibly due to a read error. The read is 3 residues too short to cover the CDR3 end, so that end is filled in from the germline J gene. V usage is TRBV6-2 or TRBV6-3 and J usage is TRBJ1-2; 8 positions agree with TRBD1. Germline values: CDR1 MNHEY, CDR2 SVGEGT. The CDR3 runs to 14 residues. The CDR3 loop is CDSTRDRLIYGYTF. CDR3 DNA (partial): TGTGACAGCACACGGGACAGGCTCATCTATGGC.

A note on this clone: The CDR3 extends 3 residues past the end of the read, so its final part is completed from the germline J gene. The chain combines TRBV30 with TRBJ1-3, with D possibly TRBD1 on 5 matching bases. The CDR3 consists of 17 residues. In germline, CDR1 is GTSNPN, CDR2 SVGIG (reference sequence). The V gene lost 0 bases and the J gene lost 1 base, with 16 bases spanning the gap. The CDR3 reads CAWSVGAASQSGNTIYF. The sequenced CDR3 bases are TGTGCCTGGAGTGTAGGGGCTGCCTCCCAGTCTGGAAACACC.

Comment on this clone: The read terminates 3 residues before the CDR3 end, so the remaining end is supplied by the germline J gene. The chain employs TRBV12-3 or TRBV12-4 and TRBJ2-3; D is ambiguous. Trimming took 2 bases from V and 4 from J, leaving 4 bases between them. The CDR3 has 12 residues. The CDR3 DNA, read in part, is TGTGCCAGCAGTTTATATGCAGATACG. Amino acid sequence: CASSLYADT. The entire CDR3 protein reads CASSLYADTQYF.

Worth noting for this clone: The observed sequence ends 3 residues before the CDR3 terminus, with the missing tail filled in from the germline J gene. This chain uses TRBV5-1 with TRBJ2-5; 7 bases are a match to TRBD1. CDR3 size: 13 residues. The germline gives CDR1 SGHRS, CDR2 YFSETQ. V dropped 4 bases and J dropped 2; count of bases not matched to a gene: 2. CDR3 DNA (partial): TGCGCCAGCAGCACGGGACAGCAAGAGACC. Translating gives CASSTGQQET. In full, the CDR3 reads CASSTGQQETQYF.

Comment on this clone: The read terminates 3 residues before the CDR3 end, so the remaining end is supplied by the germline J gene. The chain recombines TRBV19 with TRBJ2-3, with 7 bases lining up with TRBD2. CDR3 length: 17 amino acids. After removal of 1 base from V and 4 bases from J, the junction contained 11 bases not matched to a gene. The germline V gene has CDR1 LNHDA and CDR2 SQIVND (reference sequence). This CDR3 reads CASSIVMGGGRADTQYF. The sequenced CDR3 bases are TGTGCCAGTAGTATAGTCATGGGCGGGGGTCGTGCAGATACG.

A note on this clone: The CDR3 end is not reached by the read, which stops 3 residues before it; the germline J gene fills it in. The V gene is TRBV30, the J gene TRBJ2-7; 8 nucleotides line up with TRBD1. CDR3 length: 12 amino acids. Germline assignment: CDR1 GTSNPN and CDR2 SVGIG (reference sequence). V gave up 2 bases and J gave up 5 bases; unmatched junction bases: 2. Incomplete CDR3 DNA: TGTGCCTGGAGTTCAGGGGGCCACGAG. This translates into CAWSSGGHE. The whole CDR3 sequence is CAWSSGGHEQYF.

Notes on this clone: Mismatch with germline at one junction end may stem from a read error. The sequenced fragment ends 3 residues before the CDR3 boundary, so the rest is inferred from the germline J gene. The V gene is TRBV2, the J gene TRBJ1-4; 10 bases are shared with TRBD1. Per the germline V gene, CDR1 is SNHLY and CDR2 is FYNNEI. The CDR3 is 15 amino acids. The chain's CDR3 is CASREDRGPNSPLFF. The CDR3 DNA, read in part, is TGTGCCAGCAGGGAAGACAGGGGGCCTAATTCACCA.

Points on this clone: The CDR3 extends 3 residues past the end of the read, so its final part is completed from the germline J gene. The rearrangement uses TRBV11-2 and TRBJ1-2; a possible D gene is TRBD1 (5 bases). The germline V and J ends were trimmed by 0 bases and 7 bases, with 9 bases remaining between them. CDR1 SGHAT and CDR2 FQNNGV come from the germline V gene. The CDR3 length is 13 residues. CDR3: CASSLESQGGYTF. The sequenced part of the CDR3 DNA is TGTGCCAGCAGCTTAGAAAGCCAGGGTGGC.

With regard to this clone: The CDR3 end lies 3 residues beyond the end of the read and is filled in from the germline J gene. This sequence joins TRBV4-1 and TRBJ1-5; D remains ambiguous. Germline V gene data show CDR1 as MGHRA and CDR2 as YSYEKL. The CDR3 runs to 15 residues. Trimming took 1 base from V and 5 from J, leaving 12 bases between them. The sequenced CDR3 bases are TGCGCCAGCAGCCAAGCGGCGGGGAGGGATCAGCCC. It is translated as CASSQAAGRDQP. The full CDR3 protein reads CASSQAAGRDQPQHF.

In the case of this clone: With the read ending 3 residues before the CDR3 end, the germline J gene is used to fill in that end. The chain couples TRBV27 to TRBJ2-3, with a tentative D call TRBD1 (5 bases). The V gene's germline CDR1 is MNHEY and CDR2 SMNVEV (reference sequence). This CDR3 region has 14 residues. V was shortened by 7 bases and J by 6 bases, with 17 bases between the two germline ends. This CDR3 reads CASKSLLGPDTQYF. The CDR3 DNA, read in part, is TGTGCCAGCAAATCCCTCCTGGGGCCCGATACG.